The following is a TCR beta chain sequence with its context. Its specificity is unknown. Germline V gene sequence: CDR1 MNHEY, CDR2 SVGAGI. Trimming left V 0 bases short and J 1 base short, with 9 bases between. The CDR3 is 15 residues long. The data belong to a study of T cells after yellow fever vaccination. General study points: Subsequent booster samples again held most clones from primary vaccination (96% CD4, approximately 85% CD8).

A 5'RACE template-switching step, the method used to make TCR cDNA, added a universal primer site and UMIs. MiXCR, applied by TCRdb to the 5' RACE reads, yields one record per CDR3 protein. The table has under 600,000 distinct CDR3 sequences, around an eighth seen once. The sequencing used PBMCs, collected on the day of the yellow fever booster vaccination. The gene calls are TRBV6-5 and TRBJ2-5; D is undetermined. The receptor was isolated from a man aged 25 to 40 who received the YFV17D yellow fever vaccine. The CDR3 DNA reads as TGTGCCAGCAGTTACTCGAACCCAGCCCAAGAGACCCAGTACTTC. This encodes CASSYSNPAQETQYF.